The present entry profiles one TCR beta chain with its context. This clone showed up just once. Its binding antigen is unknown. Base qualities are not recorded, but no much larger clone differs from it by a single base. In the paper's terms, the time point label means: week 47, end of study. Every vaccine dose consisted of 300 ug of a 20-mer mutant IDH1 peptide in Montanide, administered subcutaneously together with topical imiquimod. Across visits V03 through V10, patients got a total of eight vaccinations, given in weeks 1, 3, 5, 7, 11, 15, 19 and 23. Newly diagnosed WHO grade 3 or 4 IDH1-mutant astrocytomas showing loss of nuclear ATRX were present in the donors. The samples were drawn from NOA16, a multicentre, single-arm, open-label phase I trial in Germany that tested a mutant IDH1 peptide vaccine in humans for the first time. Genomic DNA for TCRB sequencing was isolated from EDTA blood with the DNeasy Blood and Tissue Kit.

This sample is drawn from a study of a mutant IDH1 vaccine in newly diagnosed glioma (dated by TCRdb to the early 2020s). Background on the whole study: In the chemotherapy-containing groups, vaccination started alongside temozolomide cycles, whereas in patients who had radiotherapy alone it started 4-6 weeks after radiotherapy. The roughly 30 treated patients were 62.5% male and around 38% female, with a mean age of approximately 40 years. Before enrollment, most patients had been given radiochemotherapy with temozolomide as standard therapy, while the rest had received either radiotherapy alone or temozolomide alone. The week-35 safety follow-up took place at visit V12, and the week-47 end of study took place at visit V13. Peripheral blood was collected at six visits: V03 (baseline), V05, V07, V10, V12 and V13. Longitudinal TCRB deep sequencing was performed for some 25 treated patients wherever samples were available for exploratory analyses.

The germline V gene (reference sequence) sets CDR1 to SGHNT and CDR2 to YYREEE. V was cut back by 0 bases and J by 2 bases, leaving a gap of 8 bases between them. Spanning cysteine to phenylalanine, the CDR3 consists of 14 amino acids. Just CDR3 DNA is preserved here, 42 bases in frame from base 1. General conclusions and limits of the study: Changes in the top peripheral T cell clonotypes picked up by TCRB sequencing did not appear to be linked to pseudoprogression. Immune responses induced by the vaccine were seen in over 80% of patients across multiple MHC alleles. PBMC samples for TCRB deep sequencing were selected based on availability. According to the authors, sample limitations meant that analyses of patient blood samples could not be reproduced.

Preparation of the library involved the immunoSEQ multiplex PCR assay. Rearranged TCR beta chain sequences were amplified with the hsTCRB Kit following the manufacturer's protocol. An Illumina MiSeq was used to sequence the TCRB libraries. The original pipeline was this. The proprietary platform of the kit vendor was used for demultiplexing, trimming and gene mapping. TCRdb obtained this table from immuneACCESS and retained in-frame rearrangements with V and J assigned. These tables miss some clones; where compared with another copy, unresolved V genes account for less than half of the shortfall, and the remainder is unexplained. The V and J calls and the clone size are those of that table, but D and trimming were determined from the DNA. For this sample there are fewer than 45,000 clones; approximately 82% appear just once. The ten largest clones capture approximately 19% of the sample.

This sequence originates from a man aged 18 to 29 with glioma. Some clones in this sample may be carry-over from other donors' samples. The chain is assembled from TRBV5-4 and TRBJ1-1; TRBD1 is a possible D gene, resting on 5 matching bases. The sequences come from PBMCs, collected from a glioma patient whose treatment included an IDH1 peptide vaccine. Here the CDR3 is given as CASSLGDRNTEAFF. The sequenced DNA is TGTGCCAGCAGCTTGGGAGACAGAAACACTGAAGCTTTCTTT.